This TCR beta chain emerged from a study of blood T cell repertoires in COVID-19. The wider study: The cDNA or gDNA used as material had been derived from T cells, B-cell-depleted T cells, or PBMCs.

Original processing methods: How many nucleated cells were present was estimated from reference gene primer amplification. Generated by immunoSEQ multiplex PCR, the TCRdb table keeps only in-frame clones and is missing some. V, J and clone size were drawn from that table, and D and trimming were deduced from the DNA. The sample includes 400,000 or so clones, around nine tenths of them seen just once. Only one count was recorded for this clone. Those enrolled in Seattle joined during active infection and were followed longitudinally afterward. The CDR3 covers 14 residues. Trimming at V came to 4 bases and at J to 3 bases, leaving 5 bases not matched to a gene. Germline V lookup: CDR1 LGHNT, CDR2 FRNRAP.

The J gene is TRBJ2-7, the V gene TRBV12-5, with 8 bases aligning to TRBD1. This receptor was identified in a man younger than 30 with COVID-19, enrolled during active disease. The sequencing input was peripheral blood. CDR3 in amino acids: CASGSQGGRYEQYF. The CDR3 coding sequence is TGTGCTAGTGGTTCACAGGGGGGCCGCTACGAGCAGTACTTC.